This T cell receptor (beta chain) was obtained from a study of regulatory T cells in long-lasting Graves disease listed by TCRdb under 2021. Describing the broader study: Newly diagnosed Graves' disease patients had taken antithyroid drugs for less than 3 months. Peripheral blood TCR sequencing and RNA sequencing compared persistent Graves' disease patients with newly diagnosed Graves' disease patients. The study was conducted in China and was registered as a clinical trial. A total of around 35 samples underwent TCR sequencing, from about 13 patients with persistent Graves' disease and roughly 20 patients with newly diagnosed Graves' disease.

This clonotype was observed a few times. The specificity of this receptor is unknown. No much larger clonotype is one base removed from it; base qualities were not supplied. The V and J ends are trimmed by 5 bases and 3 bases, leaving 15 bases between them. Reading the germline V gene (reference sequence) gives CDR1 DFQATT and CDR2 SNEGSKA. The CDR3, from cysteine to phenylalanine, totals 14 residues. CDR3 DNA is the only sequence kept; it has 42 bases, read in frame from the first base. Interpreted using the paper, the time point label stands for: newly diagnosed GD, antithyroid drugs for less than 3 months. For both TCR sequencing and RNA sequencing, RNA was extracted from PBMCs in TRIzol. The diagnosis of Graves' disease followed American Thyroid Association guidelines. Recruitment of patients was carried out at an endocrinology department in Xi'an, China. Each patient gave around 9 milliliters of peripheral blood, collected in an EDTA anticoagulant tube. PBMCs were isolated by Ficoll Paque Plus density gradient separation without further T cell sorting. An Agilent 2100 Bioanalyzer and agarose gel were used to assess RNA quality, and a NanoDrop 2000 was used to measure RNA concentration.

The research as a whole found: Sequencing and analysis were limited to the TCR beta chain. Persistent patients shared more public clonotypes among themselves (around 3,000) than newly diagnosed patients did (over 900). Only peripheral blood was studied, because thyroid tissue, the primary lesion, was inaccessible. The authors acknowledged the small sample size as a limitation that may reduce accuracy. Persistent disease showed preferential use of TRBV28, TRBJ1-2 and TRBJ2-5, whereas newly diagnosed disease favored TRBV20-1 and TRBJ2-1. Lower TCR Shannon entropy and fewer highly expanded clones were observed in persistent Graves' disease patients than in newly diagnosed patients, which suggested clonal expansion.

The method behind the library was multiplex PCR. Sequencing used an Illumina HiSeq 4000. iRepertoire HTBI primers and Arm-PCR amplification of CDR3 regions were used to construct TCR beta libraries. Gel purification was performed on PCR products prior to sequencing. Per the authors' processing: A total of fewer than 80 TRBV and 14 TRBJ segments were identified across samples and were used for gene usage analysis of CDR3 amino acid clonotypes. COPE and FqMerger were used to merge filtered high-quality paired reads into contigs. Contigs were aligned with BLAST to IMGT TRBV, TRBD and TRBJ reference genes, and CDR3 was defined per IMGT. Highly expanded clones were defined as clonotypes with a frequency above 0.1%. Repertoire diversity was measured by Shannon entropy, and V-J evenness by the Gini coefficient. A clonotype was considered public if more than one individual shared it. TCRdb reran the public reads through fastp at Q25 and MiXCR, keeping productive beta chains. CDR3 protein sequences are deduplicated, and each keeps its most common genes and DNA. These V and J calls originate from TCRdb's pipeline instead of the authors' own analysis. The sample includes a few hundred thousand distinct CDR3 sequences, with roughly 12% observed a single time. 18% of the sample comes from the top ten.

This sample was also put to use in a study of T cells in Graves' hyperthyroidism and ophthalmopathy. Per that second paper: Stable Graves' hyperthyroidism was defined as no progression to ophthalmopathy during 18 months of follow-up. Hyperthyroidism patients were aged 18 to 65 years and newly diagnosed, with disease duration of less than 2 months. Patients with uncontrolled infections, other autoimmune diseases, pregnancy or lactation were excluded. Diagnoses relied on clinical symptoms, serum thyroxine and TRAb, thyroid ultrasound and orbital computed tomography. The TCR CDR3 was subjected to a first round of RT-PCR using the HTBI primer set and the Qiagen OneStep RT-PCR kit. Most expanded thyroid clonotypes (frequency above 0.001) were also detected in blood, a finding suggesting that blood repertoires may reflect thyroid immune responses. Ophthalmopathy was separated from stable hyperthyroidism by a 13 V-J signature model, with about 88% sensitivity and about 81% specificity obtained in cross-validation and 80%/75% obtained in testing. In validation, progression to ophthalmopathy was predicted by the model with 65% to 71% sensitivity and roughly 72% specificity, a median of about 6.4 months before onset. To identify TCR V-J signatures that set the groups apart, the researchers used a discovery cohort of about a hundred patients, made up of around 40 with Graves' ophthalmopathy and some 56 with stable Graves' hyperthyroidism. Prospective prediction of ophthalmopathy was tested in an independent validation cohort consisting of roughly 19 hyperthyroidism patients and approximately 16 patients who later progressed to ophthalmopathy. The approximately 100 discovery patients were randomly divided into training and test sets at a 7:3 ratio. The study also compared thyroid tissue and blood T-cell repertoires from several Graves' hyperthyroidism patients. Once sampling was done, hyperthyroidism patients were given methimazole at a starting dose of 30 mg daily, whereas ophthalmopathy patients were given high-dose intravenous methylprednisolone. The libraries were constructed in a second round of multiplex PCR and then size-selected and purified. Paired-end sequencing of the libraries was performed with 100 bp reads on an Illumina HiSeq2000. SOAPnuke was used to process the raw data, removing reads that contained adapters or uncalled bases, had a mean Phred below 15, or lacked an exact match to the constant primer or identifier. COPE v1.2.5 was used to merge the high-quality paired reads, and each unique nucleotide sequence was defined as a clonotype. Clonotypes were aligned to IMGT TRBV, TRBD and TRBJ reference segments using MiTCR v1.1. Analysis was restricted to V-J combinations with a frequency above 0.0001, which covered 98% to 99.2% of repertoires. A TCS score was defined as the ratio between F50 (clonal expansion) and ExV (chaos), using BLOSUM62-based TCRdist between CDR3 peptides within each V-J. Welch's t-statistics and random forest reduced 450 to 600 V-J features to 13, which were used in a naive Bayes classifier (R e1071). Sample size was not statistically predetermined, and blinding of investigators to group allocation was not performed. TCR Vbeta CDR3 sequencing of approximately 140 peripheral blood samples (43 ophthalmopathy, 70 to 85 hyperthyroidism and roughly 17 progressor patients) is reported in the paper.

This clonotype was sampled from a woman between 18 and 29 years old with Graves disease. Donor details come from another sample of the same person, matched by shared clones. The sequences come from peripheral blood mononuclear cells (PBMCs), collected at new diagnosis, from a patient treated with antithyroid drugs. The V and J segments used are TRBV20-1 and TRBJ2-3; the D gene could be either TRBD1 or TRBD2, each agreeing at 5 bases. The nucleotide sequence reads as follows: TGCAGTGCTCGCCGGGGCGTTAAAACAGATACGCAGTATTTT. Translation gives CSARRGVKTDTQYF.